This is a list of T cell receptor beta chains from one sample in a study of T cell repertoires in cytomegalovirus infection. Antigens for these TCRs are unknown. TCRdb independently ran MiXCR on the reads; one entry per CDR3 protein. The sample holds approximately 110,000 distinct CDR3 sequences, over 40% seen once. The sequenced sample was CD8+ T cells from cultured PBMCs, obtained from culture after CMV antigen stimulation. These receptors were obtained from a human donor in good health (CMV status not recorded). Some clones in this sample may be carry-over from other donors' samples. Both conserved end residues are part of each CDR3. D genes are given only for firm matches. Not every row has a clone size; where given, it reads once, few, many or a size class.

TRBV27	few	TRBJ2-7	TRBD2	TGTGCCAGCAGCCCCCTACTAGCGGGGGTCTCCTACGAGCAGTACTTC	CASSPLLAGVSYEQYF
TRBV19	NA	TRBJ2-7	TRBD2	TGTGCCAGTAGCCCTGGCCTAGCGGGCCTCGGCGAGCAGTACTTC	CASSPGLAGLGEQYF
TRBV28	few	TRBJ1-2	NA	TGTGCCAGCAGTTACATGGGGGACGGAGCTAACTATGGCTACACCTTC	CASSYMGDGANYGYTF
TRBV27	NA	TRBJ2-2	TRBD2	TGTGCCAGCAGCTGGACTAGCGGGACCGGGGAGCTGTTTTTT	CASSWTSGTGELFF
TRBV7-2	few	TRBJ2-3	TRBD2	TGTGCCAGCAGCTTAGTACTAGCGGTCACAGATACGCAGTATTTT	CASSLVLAVTDTQYF
TRBV6-6	few	TRBJ2-5	TRBD1	TGTGCCACCACGAACAGGGGGCAAGCCTCCGGACAAGAGACCCAGTACTTC	CATTNRGQASGQETQYF
TRBV7-9	many	TRBJ2-3	NA	TGTGCCAGCAGCTTATGGTCCTCTACCCCCACAGATACGCAGTATTTT	CASSLWSSTPTDTQYF
TRBV6-6	NA	TRBJ2-5	NA	TGTGCCAGCAGTGATGACAGCCAAGAGACCCAGTACTTC	CASSDDSQETQYF
TRBV7-9	many	TRBJ2-3	NA	TGTGCCATGGGTGAGCAAGGAGATACGCAGTATTTT	CAMGEQGDTQYF
TRBV4-1	few	TRBJ1-1	NA	TGCGCCAGCAGCCTAGCTCCTAATCTATTGGGCACTGAAGCTTTCTTT	CASSLAPNLLGTEAFF
TRBV7-6	NA	TRBJ2-1	NA	TGTGCCAGCAGCTTAGGCGGGGCCTCTAACAATGAGCAGTTCTTC	CASSLGGASNNEQFF
TRBV28	NA	TRBJ2-3	NA	TGTGCCAGCAGCCCACCGGGTGACTTGGCAGATACGCAGTATTTT	CASSPPGDLADTQYF
TRBV11-3	NA	TRBJ2-1	NA	TGTGCCAGCAGCTTGAGGGTTGGCAATGAGCAGTTCTTC	CASSLRVGNEQFF
TRBV4-1	NA	TRBJ1-6	NA	TGCGCCAGCAGCCAAGGGGAGGGCAGTTCACCCCTCCACTTT	CASSQGEGSSPLHF
TRBV20-1	once	TRBJ2-2	TRBD2	TGCAGTGCTAGAGATCTCATCACTAGCGGGACTTACACCGGGGAGCTGTTTTTT	CSARDLITSGTYTGELFF
TRBV20-1	NA	TRBJ2-2	TRBD1	TGCAGTGCTAGAACAGACAGGGGCAACACCGGGGAGCTGTTTTTT	CSARTDRGNTGELFF
TRBV12-3/TRBV12-4	NA	TRBJ1-1	NA	TGTGCCAGCACCCCCCCCGTAGCGAACACTGAAGCTTTCTTT	CASTPPVANTEAFF
TRBV19	NA	TRBJ1-4	NA	TGTGCCAGTAGTGCCCCGGGAAGAGCTAATGAAAAACTGTTTTTT	CASSAPGRANEKLFF
TRBV7-8	NA	TRBJ1-1	NA	TGTGCCAGCAGCTTAAACGGGGATATGAACACTGAAGCTTTCTTT	CASSLNGDMNTEAFF
TRBV5-1	NA	TRBJ1-1	TRBD1	TGCGCCAGCAGCCCGTCGGACAGGGGTGATTTTGGAACTGAAGCTTTCTTT	CASSPSDRGDFGTEAFF
TRBV12-3/TRBV12-4	NA	TRBJ1-1	TRBD1	TGTGCCAGCAGTCCACAGGGGGCGGACACTGAAGCTTTCTTT	CASSPQGADTEAFF
TRBV7-6	NA	TRBJ2-1	TRBD2	TGTGCCAGCAGCTCCCCAGGGGGAGCGGGGGGGTGGGGAAATGAGCAGTTCTTC	CASSSPGGAGGWGNEQFF
TRBV13	many	TRBJ1-3	NA	TGTGCCAGCAGCAGCCCGACTGCAGACTCTGGAAACACCATATATTTT	CASSSPTADSGNTIYF
TRBV3-1	NA	TRBJ2-3	TRBD2	TGTGCCAGCAGCCAAGGGGCCCGGACTAGCATAGATACGCAGTATTTT	CASSQGARTSIDTQYF
TRBV4-1	NA	TRBJ1-1	NA	TGCGCCAGCAGCCACCTGGGTAACACTGAAGCTTTCTTT	CASSHLGNTEAFF
TRBV7-9	NA	TRBJ2-1	NA	TGTGCCAGCAGCTTAGAATCCCCCTACAATGAGCAGTTCTTC	CASSLESPYNEQFF
TRBV7-8	few	TRBJ2-5	NA	TGTGCCAGCAGCCCTTGGACTGAAATGGAGACCCAGTACTTC	CASSPWTEMETQYF
TRBV27	NA	TRBJ2-2	NA	TGTGCCAGCAGTTTATATAGCACCGGGGAGCTGTTTTTT	CASSLYSTGELFF
TRBV4-2	few	TRBJ1-1	NA	TGTGCCAGCAGCCTCCCGGACGGAAACATGAACACTGAAGCTTTCTTT	CASSLPDGNMNTEAFF
TRBV19	NA	TRBJ1-5	NA	TGTGCCAGTAGTAACCAGGGGAAAGGACAGCCCCAGCATTTT	CASSNQGKGQPQHF
TRBV4-1	NA	TRBJ2-1	NA	TGCGCCAGCAGCCAAGTGGCCCTGTACAATGAGCAGTTCTTC	CASSQVALYNEQFF
TRBV4-1	NA	TRBJ2-4	TRBD2	TGCGCCAGCAGCCGCGGACTAGCGGGGGGGCTTGGAAACATTCAGTACTTC	CASSRGLAGGLGNIQYF
TRBV9	few	TRBJ2-2	TRBD2	TGTGCCAGCAGCGCTAGCGGGGGGGCCGGCACCGGGGAGCTGTTTTTT	CASSASGGAGTGELFF
TRBV6-6	NA	TRBJ1-2	NA	TGTGCCAGCAGTTACTCTCCGGGGGCGGAAGGCTACACCTTC	CASSYSPGAEGYTF
TRBV7-6	few	TRBJ2-7	NA	TGTGCCAGCAGCGGGCAGGGAACGGACGAGCAGTACTTC	CASSGQGTDEQYF
TRBV6-4	few	TRBJ2-3	NA	TGTGCCAGCACCCCCAGGCTCCCACTCACAGATACGCAGTATTTT	CASTPRLPLTDTQYF
TRBV11-2	NA	TRBJ1-6	NA	TGTGCCAGCAGCTTAGTACGGATCAATTCACCCCTCCACTTT	CASSLVRINSPLHF
TRBV6-2/TRBV6-3	NA	TRBJ1-5	TRBD1	TGTGCCAGCAGTTACTCGTGGGACAGTCCTTCGCCCCAGCATTTT	CASSYSWDSPSPQHF
TRBV7-6	NA	TRBJ2-7	NA	TGTGCCAGCAGCCCCATCGTAGGGAGCTACGAGCAGTACTTC	CASSPIVGSYEQYF
TRBV7-9	few	TRBJ1-2	TRBD1	TGTGCCAGCAGCGACGACAGGGGGCAGTATGGCTACACCTTC	CASSDDRGQYGYTF
TRBV7-8	NA	TRBJ2-1	TRBD1	TGTGCCAGCAGCTTAGGCGGACAGGGGGCTCGCGATGAGCAGTTCTTC	CASSLGGQGARDEQFF
TRBV29-1	NA	TRBJ1-2	NA	TGCAGCGTCAGGATAGCTAACTATGGCTACACCTTC	CSVRIANYGYTF
TRBV4-1	NA	TRBJ2-7	NA	TGCGCCAGCAGCTTCCAACCAACTGGGGTGAACGAGCAGTACTTC	CASSFQPTGVNEQYF
TRBV19	NA	TRBJ1-1	TRBD1	TGTGCCAGTAGCCCCACTTGGACAGGGGGCAATGAAGCTTTCTTT	CASSPTWTGGNEAFF
TRBV6-6	many	TRBJ1-5	NA	TGTGCCAGCAGTCTTTACAACCGGTTCGGTCAGCCCCAGCATTTT	CASSLYNRFGQPQHF
TRBV2	NA	TRBJ2-6	TRBD2	TGTGCCAACACCCTCCGCGAGGCTAGCGGCTCTGGGGCCAACGTCCTGACTTTC	CANTLREASGSGANVLTF
TRBV28	NA	TRBJ2-3	TRBD1	TGTGCCAGCAGTTTTATGCAAAGGACAGGGGTTGGAGATACGCAGTATTTT	CASSFMQRTGVGDTQYF
TRBV28	NA	TRBJ2-7	NA	TGTGCCAGCAGCCCAAACTACGAGCAGTACTTC	CASSPNYEQYF
TRBV7-3	NA	TRBJ1-1	TRBD1	TGTGCCAGCAGCTTCGCATCGGGGACAGGGGCTGACACTGAAGCTTTCTTT	CASSFASGTGADTEAFF
TRBV19	NA	TRBJ2-7	TRBD1	TGTGCCAGTAGTCCGAGTCCCGGGACAGGGTCCGTGCAGTACTTC	CASSPSPGTGSVQYF
TRBV19	NA	TRBJ2-7	NA	TGTGCCAGTACCCCAGGGCAGGGTCCCGGATACGAGCAGTACTTC	CASTPGQGPGYEQYF
TRBV19	NA	TRBJ1-1	NA	TGTGCCATTAGAGCGGGGAACACTGAAGCTTTCTTT	CAIRAGNTEAFF
TRBV12-3/TRBV12-4	NA	TRBJ2-3	TRBD2	TGTGCCAGCAGTTGGACTAGCGTTGCCACAGATACGCAGTATTTT	CASSWTSVATDTQYF
TRBV7-8	once	TRBJ1-1	TRBD1	TGTGCCAGCAGCCCCCACCCGGGACAGGTGAACACTGAAGCTTTCTTT	CASSPHPGQVNTEAFF
TRBV2	once	TRBJ2-3	NA	TGTGCCAGCGGAGTAGGGGGGGCCAGAGATACGCAGTATTTT	CASGVGGARDTQYF
TRBV6-8	NA	TRBJ2-3	NA	TGTGCCAGCAGTTACCCGTCGGATACGCAGTATTTT	CASSYPSDTQYF
TRBV7-2	few	TRBJ2-7	NA	TGTGCCAGCAGCTTACCCTACTCCCCCTACGAGCAGTACTTC	CASSLPYSPYEQYF